The rows below give T cell receptor beta chains drawn from one sample of a study of identical twins. Using its own MiXCR run on the 5' RACE reads, TCRdb lists one record per CDR3 protein. The sample has just under 650,000 distinct CDR3 sequences, roughly 7.2% seen once; the top ten hold about 1.6%. This sample was shared with a second study, whose subject was yellow fever vaccine responses in identical twins.

Sequenced material: PBMCs. These TCRs come from a woman aged 18-29 years in good health. The CDR3 runs from the conserved cysteine through the conserved F or W. The order of the fields is clone size, J gene, D gene, V gene, CDR3 protein, CDR3 DNA. The D gene is left open where the match is weak. Size tells how often a clone was seen (once, few, many) or the class of an expanded clone, and some rows leave it out.

size: -; J: TRBJ2-1; D: TRBD2; V: TRBV6-5; CDR3: CASSLGVAGAFEQFF; DNA: TGTGCCAGCAGTTTGGGAGTAGCGGGGGCCTTTGAGCAGTTCTTC
size: -; J: TRBJ2-1; D: TRBD1; V: TRBV7-9; CDR3: CASSLGQGVEDEQFF; DNA: TGTGCCAGCAGCTTAGGACAGGGTGTTGAGGATGAGCAGTTCTTC
size: many; J: TRBJ2-2; D: TRBD2; V: TRBV5-1; CDR3: CASSLAGASGFTGELFF; DNA: TGCGCCAGCAGCTTGGCCGGGGCTAGCGGGTTCACCGGGGAGCTGTTTTTT
size: few; J: TRBJ2-1; D: -; V: TRBV6-5; CDR3: CASSYVGLDYNEQFF; DNA: TGTGCCAGCAGTTATGTGGGGCTAGACTACAATGAGCAGTTCTTC
size: -; J: TRBJ2-3; D: TRBD2; V: TRBV28; CDR3: CASSTGTSGYTDTQYF; DNA: TGTGCCAGCAGTACCGGGACTAGCGGGTACACAGATACGCAGTATTTT
size: many; J: TRBJ1-5; D: -; V: TRBV5-5; CDR3: CASTRGDSNQPQHF; DNA: TGTGCCAGCACACGGGGTGATAGCAATCAGCCCCAGCATTTT
size: -; J: TRBJ2-2; D: -; V: TRBV11-3; CDR3: CASSSREIYTGELFF; DNA: TGTGCCAGCAGCTCCCGGGAGATCTACACCGGGGAGCTGTTTTTT
size: few; J: TRBJ1-1; D: -; V: TRBV2; CDR3: CASINEMNTEAFF; DNA: TGTGCCAGCATTAATGAAATGAACACTGAAGCTTTCTTT
size: many; J: TRBJ2-1; D: -; V: TRBV5-1; CDR3: CASSVDGYNEQFF; DNA: TGCGCCAGCAGCGTTGACGGGTACAATGAGCAGTTCTTC
size: -; J: TRBJ2-1; D: TRBD1; V: TRBV5-1; CDR3: CASSLLGTDYNEQFF; DNA: TGCGCCAGCAGCTTGCTGGGGACAGATTACAATGAGCAGTTCTTC
size: many; J: TRBJ2-1; D: TRBD2; V: TRBV5-5; CDR3: CASSLAGAPPSYNEQFF; DNA: TGTGCCAGCAGCTTAGCGGGGGCCCCCCCCTCCTACAATGAGCAGTTCTTC
size: -; J: TRBJ2-1; D: -; V: TRBV20-1; CDR3: CSARDPAQFDNEQFF; DNA: TGCAGTGCTAGAGACCCCGCGCAGTTCGACAATGAGCAGTTCTTC
size: -; J: TRBJ2-1; D: -; V: TRBV20-1; CDR3: CSARGEMGYNEQFF; DNA: TGCAGTGCTAGAGGGGAGATGGGCTACAATGAGCAGTTCTTC
size: -; J: TRBJ2-7; D: -; V: TRBV28; CDR3: CASSYRGGEQYF; DNA: TGTGCCAGCAGTTACCGTGGGGGCGAGCAGTACTTC
size: few; J: TRBJ1-3; D: TRBD1; V: TRBV7-6; CDR3: CASSREPTGASGNTIYF; DNA: TGTGCCAGCAGCCGAGAACCAACAGGGGCCTCTGGAAACACCATATATTTT
size: many; J: TRBJ1-4; D: TRBD1; V: TRBV7-9; CDR3: CASSLYVGGTNEKLFF; DNA: TGTGCCAGCAGCTTATACGTAGGGGGCACTAATGAAAAACTGTTTTTT
size: few; J: TRBJ2-5; D: -; V: TRBV28; CDR3: CASTKGPFTDTQYF; DNA: TGTGCCAGCACTAAGGGTCCGTTTACGGATACCCAGTACTTC
size: once; J: TRBJ1-2; D: TRBD1; V: TRBV28; CDR3: CASSWVPGQGDYGYTF; DNA: TGTGCCAGCAGTTGGGTACCGGGACAGGGTGACTATGGCTACACCTTC
size: few; J: TRBJ1-2; D: -; V: TRBV20-1; CDR3: CSARDATGSDYGYTF; DNA: TGCAGTGCTAGAGACGCAACAGGGAGTGACTATGGCTACACCTTC
size: -; J: TRBJ2-1; D: -; V: TRBV12-3/TRBV12-4; CDR3: CASTLRVDEQFF; DNA: TGTGCCAGCACCTTAAGGGTGGATGAGCAGTTCTTC
size: many; J: TRBJ2-5; D: -; V: TRBV15; CDR3: CATRTGQTEETQYF; DNA: TGTGCCACCAGGACGGGACAAACGGAAGAGACCCAGTACTTC
size: few; J: TRBJ2-3; D: TRBD1; V: TRBV11-2; CDR3: CASTHPLTGAFTDTQYF; DNA: TGTGCCAGCACACACCCCTTAACAGGGGCCTTCACAGATACGCAGTATTTT
size: -; J: TRBJ2-5; D: -; V: TRBV27; CDR3: CASSLSSGVQETQYF; DNA: TGTGCCAGCAGTTTATCGTCAGGGGTCCAGGAGACCCAGTACTTC
size: -; J: TRBJ2-3; D: -; V: TRBV12-3/TRBV12-4; CDR3: CASTSGGSTDTQYF; DNA: TGTGCCAGCACCTCGGGTGGTAGCACAGATACGCAGTATTTT
size: -; J: TRBJ2-3; D: TRBD2; V: TRBV13; CDR3: CASSLGAGVTDTQYF; DNA: TGTGCCAGCAGCTTAGGGGCGGGGGTGACAGATACGCAGTATTTT
size: -; J: TRBJ2-1; D: TRBD1; V: TRBV10-3; CDR3: CAISGGQNGGTYNEQFF; DNA: TGTGCCATCAGTGGGGGACAGAACGGAGGAACCTACAATGAGCAGTTCTTC
size: few; J: TRBJ2-7; D: -; V: TRBV7-6; CDR3: CASSLAISASSEQYF; DNA: TGTGCCAGCAGCTTAGCGATTTCGGCTAGCAGCGAGCAGTACTTC
size: -; J: TRBJ2-6; D: TRBD1; V: TRBV6-2/TRBV6-3; CDR3: CASSDGQGTHSGANVLTF; DNA: TGTGCCAGCAGTGACGGACAGGGGACCCACTCTGGGGCCAACGTCCTGACTTTC
size: -; J: TRBJ2-2; D: -; V: TRBV14; CDR3: CASSQGTVAFF; DNA: TGTGCCAGCAGCCAAGGAACAGTTGCGTTTTTT
size: many; J: TRBJ2-1; D: -; V: TRBV5-1; CDR3: CASSLEWAGSNEQFF; DNA: TGCGCCAGCAGCTTGGAATGGGCGGGAAGCAATGAGCAGTTCTTC
size: many; J: TRBJ2-1; D: TRBD2; V: TRBV2; CDR3: CATIAVVGGSSYNEQFF; DNA: TGTGCCACCATAGCGGTAGTGGGAGGGAGTTCCTACAATGAGCAGTTCTTC
size: -; J: TRBJ2-1; D: TRBD1; V: TRBV24-1; CDR3: CATSDLQGHSPCFSYNEQFF; DNA: TGTGCCACCAGTGATTTACAGGGGCATTCTCCGTGTTTCTCCTACAATGAGCAGTTCTTC
size: once; J: TRBJ2-1; D: -; V: TRBV10-3; CDR3: CAISESGGQPNEQFF; DNA: TGTGCCATCAGTGAGAGTGGCGGGCAGCCCAATGAGCAGTTCTTC
size: many; J: TRBJ2-1; D: TRBD2; V: TRBV11-2; CDR3: CASSIQGTSGGDEQFF; DNA: TGTGCCAGCAGCATACAAGGGACTAGCGGGGGCGATGAGCAGTTCTTC
size: few; J: TRBJ2-5; D: -; V: TRBV6-1; CDR3: CATRSITEGETQYF; DNA: TGTGCCACCCGATCTATCACGGAAGGGGAGACCCAGTACTTC
size: -; J: TRBJ1-2; D: -; V: TRBV7-8; CDR3: CASSSQGVYGYTF; DNA: TGTGCCAGCAGCTCACAGGGCGTCTATGGCTACACCTTC
size: few; J: TRBJ2-1; D: -; V: TRBV5-1; CDR3: CASGDFSYNEQFF; DNA: TGCGCCAGCGGCGACTTCTCCTACAATGAGCAGTTCTTC
size: -; J: TRBJ2-1; D: TRBD2; V: TRBV7-2; CDR3: CASSLVTSAGNHEQFF; DNA: TGTGCCAGCAGCTTAGTGACTAGCGCAGGCAACCATGAGCAGTTCTTC
size: -; J: TRBJ1-5; D: -; V: TRBV28; CDR3: CASSLWSATNQPQHF; DNA: TGTGCCAGCAGTTTATGGTCAGCCACGAATCAGCCCCAGCATTTT
size: few; J: TRBJ2-1; D: TRBD2; V: TRBV28; CDR3: CASSHRSGRAYNEQFF; DNA: TGTGCCAGCAGCCACAGAAGCGGGAGGGCCTACAATGAGCAGTTCTTC
size: once; J: TRBJ1-1; D: -; V: TRBV5-1; CDR3: CASSNPRARPNTEAFF; DNA: TGCGCCAGCAGCAACCCTCGAGCCCGTCCGAACACTGAAGCTTTCTTT